Listed below are T cell receptor beta chains from one sample, sequenced in a study of blood T cell repertoires in COVID-19. Sequenced by immunoSEQ multiplex PCR; TCRdb stores in-frame clones only, minus some. Here the sample spans roughly 100,000 clones, about 85% being singletons. Material for sequencing was peripheral blood. The receptors originated from a man aged 50-59 years in a cohort sampled during active COVID-19. Each CDR3 is given with its conserved first and last residue. D genes are given only for firm matches. Some rows mark clone size as missing; the rest say once, few, many or name a class of expanded clone.

j_gene: TRBJ2-7; d_gene: -; abundance: -; v_gene: TRBV15; CDR3aa: CATSRDQGSSYEQYF; CDR3nt: TGTGCCACCAGCAGAGATCAGGGGAGCTCCTACGAGCAGTACTTC
j_gene: TRBJ2-6; d_gene: TRBD1; abundance: -; v_gene: TRBV4-3; CDR3aa: CASSQDWRTGRPGANVLTF; CDR3nt: TGCGCCAGCAGCCAAGATTGGCGGACAGGGCGACCTGGGGCCAACGTCCTGACTTTC
j_gene: TRBJ1-5; d_gene: -; abundance: once; v_gene: TRBV21-1; CDR3aa: CASSKDGQGIFGLNQPQHF; CDR3nt: TGTGCCAGCAGCAAAGACGGGCAGGGGATCTTCGGCCTCAATCAGCCCCAGCATTTT
j_gene: TRBJ2-2; d_gene: -; abundance: many; v_gene: TRBV7-9; CDR3aa: CASRSPKQQYTGELFF; CDR3nt: TGTGCCAGCAGATCACCCAAACAACAGTACACCGGGGAGCTGTTTTTT
j_gene: TRBJ1-2; d_gene: -; abundance: -; v_gene: TRBV5-8; CDR3aa: CASSRLGADYGYTF; CDR3nt: TGTGCCAGCAGCCGCTTGGGGGCGGACTATGGCTACACCTTC
j_gene: TRBJ2-7; d_gene: -; abundance: -; v_gene: TRBV7-6; CDR3aa: CASSLEGGGSSYEQYF; CDR3nt: TGTGCCAGCAGCTTAGAGGGAGGGGGGAGCTCCTACGAGCAGTACTTC
j_gene: TRBJ2-2; d_gene: -; abundance: once; v_gene: TRBV19; CDR3aa: CASIVLEGELRNTGELFF; CDR3nt: TGTGCCAGTATTGTTTTGGAGGGAGAGCTAAGGAACACCGGGGAGCTGTTTTTT
j_gene: TRBJ2-1; d_gene: TRBD1; abundance: -; v_gene: TRBV11-2; CDR3aa: CASSLEPDRGYYNEQFF; CDR3nt: TGTGCCAGCAGCTTAGAGCCGGACAGGGGCTACTACAATGAGCAGTTCTTC
j_gene: TRBJ2-3; d_gene: TRBD2; abundance: -; v_gene: TRBV7-8; CDR3aa: CASSLGSGGVDTQYF; CDR3nt: TGTGCCAGCAGCTTAGGGAGCGGGGGCGTAGATACGCAGTATTTT
j_gene: TRBJ2-1; d_gene: TRBD2; abundance: -; v_gene: TRBV28; CDR3aa: CAALAGGYNEQFF; CDR3nt: TGTGCCGCACTAGCGGGGGGCTACAATGAGCAGTTCTTC
j_gene: TRBJ2-1; d_gene: TRBD2; abundance: -; v_gene: TRBV6-2/TRBV6-3; CDR3aa: CASSYQGGDEQFF; CDR3nt: TGTGCCAGCAGTTACCAGGGAGGGGATGAGCAGTTCTTC
j_gene: TRBJ1-6; d_gene: -; abundance: -; v_gene: TRBV11-2; CDR3aa: CASSWGGEQDSPLHF; CDR3nt: TGTGCCAGCAGCTGGGGAGGAGAACAGGATTCACCCCTCCACTTT